Presented here are 29 T cell receptor beta chains from one specimen sequenced in a study of cytomegalovirus exposure and HLA in healthy donors. The PCR contained 60 Vbeta and 13 Jbeta primers. The assay was immunoSEQ multiplex PCR, and TCRdb's table has in-frame clones only and misses some. This table holds about 130,000 clones, about 80% found once. The sample comprised PBMCs. These receptors all come from a woman in her fifties or sixties in good health and CMV-seronegative.

The V and J genes are TRBV6-5 and TRBJ2-7; D call uncertain. Trimming shortened V by 4 bases and J by 6 bases, and 13 bases separated the two germline ends. Per the germline V gene, CDR1 is MNHEY and CDR2 is SVGAGI. This CDR3 has 13 residues. The DNA of the CDR3 is TGTGCCAGCAGTTTAAACCCGGGTTCCGAGCAGTACGTC. It codes for CASSLNPGSEQYV.

CDR3 coding DNA: TGTGCCAGCAGTTTAGTCGGGAGCAGGAACACCGGGGAGCTGTTTTTT. It yields the protein CASSLVGSRNTGELFF. J is TRBJ2-2 and V is TRBV28; weak D call: TRBD2 (6 bases). Trimming took 2 bases from V and 1 from J, leaving 11 bases between them. This CDR3 region has 16 residues. The germline V gene encodes CDR1 MDHEN and CDR2 SYDVKM.

The chain carries TRBV10-3 and TRBJ2-5, with 7 bases lining up with TRBD1. The CDR3 runs to 14 residues. In germline, CDR1 is ENHRY, CDR2 SYGVKD. Unmatched junction bases numbered 1, after V lost 0 bases and J lost 3 bases. CDR3 sequence reads: CAISESGTEETQYF. DNA of the CDR3: TGTGCCATCAGTGAGTCCGGGACAGAAGAGACCCAGTACTTC.

V and J are TRBV19 and TRBJ1-4, with 7 bases matching TRBD1. Per the germline V gene, CDR1 is LNHDA and CDR2 is SQIVND (reference sequence). Trimming took 5 bases from V and 2 from J; bases not matched to a gene: 8. The CDR3 sequence is 16 residues long. The CDR3 protein is CASSGTAGSTNEKLFF. The CDR3 DNA sequence: TGTGCCAGTAGTGGGACAGCGGGCTCGACTAATGAAAAACTGTTTTTT.

The rearrangement uses TRBV6-6 and TRBJ2-6; TRBD1 might be the D (5 bases). The CDR3 is 16 amino acids. The germline V gene encodes CDR1 MNHNY and CDR2 SVGAGI (reference sequence). V was cut by 2 bases and J by 0 bases, with 8 bases left in between. In DNA, the CDR3 is TGTGCCAGCAGTTACGCAGGGTTCTCTGGGGCCAACGTCCTGACTTTC. This gives the protein CASSYAGFSGANVLTF.

The chain joins TRBV5-1 to TRBJ1-5, with D possibly TRBD1 on 6 matching bases. CDR1 is SGHRS, CDR2 YFSETQ, per germline. CDR3 length equals 15 residues. V shed 4 bases and J shed 5 bases, with 16 bases lying between them. This CDR3 is CASSISSGQDQPQHF. In DNA, the CDR3 is TGCGCCAGCAGCATATCCTCGGGACAAGATCAGCCCCAGCATTTT.

This clone was observed a handful of times. The chain couples TRBV9 to TRBJ2-7; 11 nucleotides line up with TRBD2. CDR3 length: 17 amino acids. The germline gives CDR1 SGDLS, CDR2 YYNGEE. V shed 0 bases and J 4 bases; nucleotides not matched to a gene: 9. DNA for the CDR3: TGTGCCAGCAGCGTAGGTAGCGGGAGGGCTTCAGGGTACGAGCAGTACTTC. Translating it yields CASSVGSGRASGYEQYF.

This rearrangement joins TRBV5-6 to TRBJ1-1; D may be TRBD1 (5 bases). Germline V lookup: CDR1 SGHDT, CDR2 YYEEEE. The V and J ends lost 0 bases and 7 bases respectively, with 13 bases between them. This CDR3 has 14 residues. The CDR3 spells CASSLAIGAVEAFF. The CDR3 DNA sequence: TGTGCCAGCAGCTTGGCTATAGGGGCAGTTGAAGCTTTCTTT.

This clone was detected only once. V and J are TRBV7-2 and TRBJ2-6; D call uncertain. V dropped 5 bases and J dropped 0 bases, with 8 bases sitting between them. Germline V gene lookup returns CDR1 SGHTA and CDR2 FQGNSA. The CDR3 is 15 residues long. The CDR3 region has the DNA TGTGCCAGCAGCACGGGTGGCTCTGGGGCCAACGTCCTGACTTTC. Amino acids: CASSTGGSGANVLTF.

This chain links TRBV9 with TRBJ2-1, with unresolved D. V lost 0 bases and J lost 8, with 9 bases in between. Per the germline V gene, CDR1 is SGDLS and CDR2 is YYNGEE. The CDR3 is made up of 13 amino acids. CDR3 loop: CASSVDEVDEQFF. Written as DNA, the CDR3 is TGTGCCAGCAGCGTAGACGAGGTCGATGAGCAGTTCTTC. The full variable domain, rest sourced from reference TRBV9 and TRBJ2-1, is DSGVTQTPKHLITATGQRVTLRCSPRSGDLSVYWYQQSLDQGLQFLIQYYNGEERAKGNILERFSAQQFPDLHSELNLSSLELGDSALYFCASSVDEVDEQFFGPGTRLTVL.

This clone was counted a few times. The CDR3 reads CATSSNRGNTIYF. CDR3 coding DNA: TGTGCCACCAGCAGTAACAGGGGAAACACCATATATTTT. This chain uses TRBV15 with TRBJ1-3; a possible D gene is TRBD1 (5 bases). CDR1 and CDR2 from the germline V gene are LNHNV and YYDKDF (reference sequence). Trimming shortened V by 3 bases and J by 4 bases, and 7 bases separated the two germline ends. There are 13 residues in the CDR3.

The table lists this clone with a few counts. CDR3 bases: TGTGCCAGCAGTTTTCAGGGTGGGGACACTGAAGCTTTCTTT. Translated: CASSFQGGDTEAFF. This chain joins TRBV27 and TRBJ1-1; TRBD1 might be the D (5 bases). This CDR3 is 14 amino acids long. The germline V gene encodes CDR1 MNHEY and CDR2 SMNVEV (reference sequence). V gave up 3 bases and J gave up 3 bases, with 11 bases separating them.

This rearrangement joins TRBV29-1 to TRBJ2-5; D possibly corresponds to TRBD1 (5 bases). Germline values: CDR1 SQVTM, CDR2 ANQGSEA. V was clipped by 1 base and J by 5 bases, with 17 bases between them. The CDR3 sequence is 15 residues long. The CDR3 region has the DNA TGCAGCGTTGAAGGGGTTCAGGGTTCTCGGGAGACCCAGTACTTC. Residues: CSVEGVQGSRETQYF.

This clone was seen just once. The V and J genes are TRBV19 and TRBJ1-1; TRBD1 might be the D (6 bases). The CDR3 is 13 residues long. Trimming shortened V by 3 bases and J by 6 bases, and 11 bases separated the two germline ends. The germline V gene encodes CDR1 LNHDA and CDR2 SQIVND (reference sequence). Here the CDR3 DNA reads TGTGCCAGTAGTATGTTAGGGGGAGCTGAAGCTTTCTTT. Translating it yields CASSMLGGAEAFF.

The chain carries TRBV4-3 and TRBJ2-1; the D gene is possibly TRBD2 (6 bases). Per germline, CDR1 LGHNA and CDR2 YSLEER. The CDR3 is made up of 16 amino acids. The V end was cut by 1 base, the J end by 6 bases, with 16 bases between. Written as DNA, the CDR3 is TGCGCCAGCAGCCAAGGGTATCTGGAGCGGGTCAATGAGCAGTTCTTC. It is translated as CASSQGYLERVNEQFF.

This chain uses TRBV4-3 with TRBJ2-2; 7 positions agree with TRBD2. V shed 5 bases, J shed 1 base, and the junction held 10 bases outside the gene matches. Germline values: CDR1 LGHNA, CDR2 YSLEER. This CDR3 spans 17 amino acids. The CDR3: CASSIGRGSRNTGELFF. The CDR3 bases are TGCGCCAGCAGCATAGGACGCGGGAGTCGGAACACCGGGGAGCTGTTTTTT.

In its sample, this clone was seen a few times. The V call is TRBV15, the J call TRBJ2-3, with 8 bases lining up with TRBD2. Trimming removed 5 bases from V and 3 bases from J; junction bases left unmatched: 4. The CDR3 has 14 amino acids. Germline V gene lookup returns CDR1 LNHNV and CDR2 YYDKDF (reference sequence). CDR3 DNA sequence: TGTGCCACCAGCGGCGGGGGGTCGACAGATACGCAGTATTTT. Translated: CATSGGGSTDTQYF.

This chain uses TRBV5-4 with TRBJ1-1; the D gene is possibly TRBD1 (5 bases). Germline loops: CDR1 SGHNT, CDR2 YYREEE (reference sequence). The CDR3 loop spans 16 amino acids. V lost 3 bases and J 4 bases, leaving 19 bases between the germline ends. CDR3 DNA: TGTGCCAGCAGCTCTGATAGGGGAAGGTCGTTCACTGAAGCTTTCTTT. Translating gives CASSSDRGRSFTEAFF.

Concerning this clone: A read error may produce the germline difference seen at one junction end. This rearrangement joins TRBV30 to TRBJ1-2; 7 bases align to TRBD1. From germline, CDR1 is GTSNPN and CDR2 SVGIG (reference sequence). The CDR3 runs 17 residues. CDR3 in DNA: TGTGCCTGGAGTGTAAGGGTGGGCAGGGGGTTTAACTATGGCTACCCCTTC. Amino acid sequence: CAWSVRVGRGFNYGYPF. The complete variable domain, with remaining parts taken from reference TRBV30 and TRBJ1-2, reads SQTIHQWPATLVQPVGSPLSLECTVEGTSNPNLYWYRQAAGRGLQLLFYSVGIGQISSEVPQNLSASRPQDRQFILSSKKLLLSDSGFYLCAWSVRVGRGFNYGYPFGSGTRLTVV.

This chain links TRBV7-2 with TRBJ1-5; tentatively, D is TRBD1 (5 bases). Looked up from germline, CDR1 is SGHTA and CDR2 is FQGNSA. Trimming took off 1 base at V and 6 bases at J, with 10 bases between the two ends. CDR3 length: 14 amino acids. CDR3 DNA sequence: TGTGCCAGCAGCTTAGTGGGGCAGGGTCAGCCCCAGCATTTT. It yields the protein CASSLVGQGQPQHF.

The V and J genes are TRBV29-1 and TRBJ1-1; unclear D gene. The CDR3 is 14 residues long. Germline V gene lookup returns CDR1 SQVTM and CDR2 ANQGSEA. Trimming cost V 0 bases and J 0 bases, with 8 bases left between them. CDR3 loop: CSVEDRIMNTEAFF. The CDR3 nucleotides are TGCAGCGTTGAAGACAGGATCATGAACACTGAAGCTTTCTTT.

The V and J genes are TRBV27 and TRBJ2-7; a weak D match, TRBD2 (6 bases). Germline CDR1 MNHEY, CDR2 SMNVEV (reference sequence). CDR3 length: 16 amino acids. V lost 5 bases and J 4 bases, leaving 21 bases between the germline ends. This CDR3 reads CASSPSTGLINYEQYV. As DNA, the CDR3 is TGTGCCAGCAGTCCTTCAACGGGACTCATTAATTACGAGCAGTACGTC.

The chain is built from TRBV5-4 and TRBJ2-1; 8 bases line up with TRBD1. Germline lookup yields CDR1 SGHNT and CDR2 YYREEE (reference sequence). The CDR3 is made up of 15 amino acids. V was pared by 2 bases and J by 4 bases, with 5 bases of the junction left unmatched. DNA of the CDR3: TGTGCCAGCAGCTTAAGCAGGGGGCTATACAATGAGCAGTTCTTC. This gives the protein CASSLSRGLYNEQFF.

The rearrangement uses TRBV28 and TRBJ2-3, with 10 bases matching TRBD2. The CDR3 is 17 residues long. The junction had 6 bases not matched to a gene; V was cut back by 1 base and J by 2 bases. Per germline, CDR1 MDHEN and CDR2 SYDVKM. Here the CDR3 reads CASSLLDTSGNTDTQYF. The CDR3 DNA sequence: TGTGCCAGCAGTTTATTGGATACTAGCGGGAACACAGATACGCAGTATTTT.

The chain links TRBV28 to TRBJ1-5; TRBD1 aligns across 7 bases. V shed 8 bases, J shed 4 bases, and the junction held 5 bases outside the gene matches. This CDR3 spans 13 amino acids. Germline V gene data show CDR1 as MDHEN and CDR2 as SYDVKM. The CDR3 reads CASEDRRNQPQHF. DNA for the CDR3: TGTGCCAGCGAGGACAGGAGGAATCAGCCCCAGCATTTT.

The chain has TRBV29-1 and TRBJ2-7; 8 positions agree with TRBD2. Per germline, CDR1 SQVTM and CDR2 ANQGSEA. The CDR3 contains 14 residues. Trimming at V came to 4 bases and at J to 7 bases, leaving 12 bases not matched to a gene. The CDR3 loop is CSVAPTGGGVEQYF. CDR3 DNA: TGCAGCGTTGCACCGACCGGGGGGGGAGTAGAGCAGTACTTC.

V gene TRBV2 combines with J gene TRBJ1-5; D is perhaps TRBD1 (6 bases). Trimming cost V 1 base and J 8 bases, with 15 bases left between them. The germline gives CDR1 SNHLY, CDR2 FYNNEI. The CDR3 totals 15 residues. CDR3 in DNA: TGTGCCAGCAGTGAAGGTCGGGGGGCCGTGAAGCCCCAGCATTTT. The encoded protein is CASSEGRGAVKPQHF.

The chain recombines TRBV28 with TRBJ2-7; TRBD2 matches at 9 bases. The length of the CDR3 is 15 residues. Per germline, CDR1 MDHEN and CDR2 SYDVKM. Trimming at V came to 5 bases and at J to 4 bases, leaving 9 bases not matched to a gene. The CDR3 DNA reads TGTGCCAGCAGTATCTTAGCGGGAGAATCGTACGAGCAGTACTTC. Residues: CASSILAGESYEQYF.

The rearrangement links TRBV7-6 to TRBJ2-3; 7 nucleotides line up with TRBD1. The trim removed 4 bases at V and 4 bases at J, leaving 5 bases unmatched. CDR1 SGHVS and CDR2 FNYEAQ come from the germline V gene. The CDR3 is 14 residues long. CDR3 residues: CASSSGTESDTQYF. The DNA of the CDR3 is TGTGCCAGCAGCTCCGGGACAGAATCAGATACGCAGTATTTT.